This TCR beta chain appears in the sequencing data of a study of blood T cell repertoires in COVID-19. During active infection, Seattle patients enrolled and were then monitored through disease. This CDR3 region has 12 residues. From germline, CDR1 is MNHEY and CDR2 SVGAGI. The V end was cut by 6 bases, the J end by 4 bases, with 9 bases between. Profiling relied on immunoSEQ multiplex PCR, and the TCRdb table lists in-frame clones only, not all of them. The sample has approximately 97,000 clones; around nine tenths are singletons. As concerns this clone: Other DNA sequences in this specimen translate into the identical CDR3.

The clonotype originates from a woman between 45 and 65 years old with COVID-19, enrolled during active disease. V is TRBV6-5 and J is TRBJ1-1, with D perhaps TRBD1 (6 bases). Input material: peripheral blood. CDR3 in amino acids: CASSFRGTEAFF. The CDR3 nucleotides are TGTGCCAGCAGCTTCAGGGGCACTGAAGCTTTCTTT.